This T cell receptor (beta chain) was sequenced for a study of CD8+CD57+ T cells in acquired aplastic anemia. Study-level background: Sorted CD4+ and CD8+ cells yielded roughly 3.4 ug of DNA on average.

Turning to this clonotype: Its specificity is not known.

Study outcomes and limitations: CD8+ Simpson's diversity showed no significant patient-control difference. Patients and controls were found to share some 30 CD8+ CDR3 sequences.

Investigators profiled TCR beta VDJ and CDR3 from genomic DNA template. TCRdb ran MiXCR on the reads and lists one entry per CDR3 protein. This table has about 160,000 distinct CDR3 sequences, 35% to 55% appearing once. CDR1 and CDR2 from the germline V gene are WNHNN and SYGVQD (reference sequence). The CDR3 has 14 residues. Trimming removed 0 bases at V and 7 bases at J, with 9 bases between. The sequencing input was sorted CD4+, CD8+, or CD8+CD57+ T cells (not recorded which) from PBMCs. The chain links TRBV10-1 to TRBJ2-2; D uncertain. The TCR originated in a human donor in good health. In DNA form, the CDR3 reads TGCGCCAGCAGTGAGTCGGTCCTAGGCGGGGAGCTGTTTTTT. This encodes CASSESVLGGELFF.